The source of this TCR beta chain is a study of shared T cell receptors in the human thymus. TCRdb's table, derived via immunoSEQ multiplex PCR, lists solely in-frame clones and lacks some. Among roughly 500,000 clones listed, approximately 80% were seen once. CDR1 and CDR2 (germline): MNHEY, SMNVEV (reference sequence). V was shortened by 6 bases and J by 1 base, with 18 bases between the two germline ends. The CDR3 has 16 residues. The sample also formed part of further work on human thymus T cells. That paper adds: The thymus was resected at corrective cardiac surgery.

Input material: thymocytes. The gene calls are TRBV27 and TRBJ1-1; D is unresolved. The clonotype originates from a boy younger than two with a congenital heart defect. The CDR3 nucleotides are TGTGCCAGCAGATCACCTTCCCCTAGTAAGAACACTGAAGCTTTCTTT. It is translated as CASRSPSPSKNTEAFF.